This T cell receptor beta chain originates from a study of lymphopenia after photon versus proton radiotherapy. Only in-frame clones appear in the TCRdb table, and some are missing; sequencing was by immunoSEQ multiplex PCR. The sample has about 7,300 clones, roughly 91% seen once; the top ten hold roughly 17%. The V gene's germline CDR1 is LNHNV and CDR2 YYDKDF (reference sequence). With 3 bases clipped from V and 7 bases from J, the junction kept 7 bases outside the gene matches. The CDR3 contains 15 residues. The rearrangement links TRBV15 to TRBJ2-1; 9 bases align to TRBD2. Material: peripheral blood, obtained from a patient treated with photon-based radiotherapy. This TCR came from a man in his fifties or sixties with cholangiocarcinoma. The CDR3 bases are TGTGCCACCAGCAGTCGCGGGAGGGCCGGAAATGAGCAGTTCTTC. Protein product: CATSSRGRAGNEQFF.